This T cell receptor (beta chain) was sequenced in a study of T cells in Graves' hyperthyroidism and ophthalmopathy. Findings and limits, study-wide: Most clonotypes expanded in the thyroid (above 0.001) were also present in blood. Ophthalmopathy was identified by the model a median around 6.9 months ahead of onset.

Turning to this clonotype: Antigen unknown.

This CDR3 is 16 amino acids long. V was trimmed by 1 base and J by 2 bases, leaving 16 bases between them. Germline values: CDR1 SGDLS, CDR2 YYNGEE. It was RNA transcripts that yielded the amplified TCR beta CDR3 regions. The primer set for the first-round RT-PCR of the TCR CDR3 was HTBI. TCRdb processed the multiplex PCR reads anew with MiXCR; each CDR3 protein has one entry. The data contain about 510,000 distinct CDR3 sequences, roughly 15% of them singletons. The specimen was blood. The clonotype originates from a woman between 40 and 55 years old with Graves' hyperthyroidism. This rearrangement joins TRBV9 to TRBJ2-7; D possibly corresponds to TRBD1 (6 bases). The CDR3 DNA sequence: TGTGCCAGCAGCGTACAGACAGGTTCGAGGCCCTACGAGCAGTACTTC. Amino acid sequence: CASSVQTGSRPYEQYF.